The 9 T cell receptor beta chains reported below all come from one sample, sequenced in a study of T cell responses to AZD1222 COVID-19 vaccine. Measured with immunoSEQ multiplex PCR; TCRdb has only the in-frame clones, and not every one. Seen here are about 55,000 clones, approximately 88% observed once, and the top ten hold roughly 2%. The sample in question was peripheral blood, obtained on day 0 of AZD1222 vaccination. Receptor source: an adult in good health.

The chain employs TRBV3-1 (or the pseudogene TRBV3-2) and TRBJ2-2, with a weak D call TRBD1 (6 bases). CDR1 and CDR2 from the germline V gene are LGHDT and YNNKEL (reference sequence). The CDR3 has 15 amino acids. Between the trimmed V and J ends, which lost 1 base and 1 base, there was a span of 7 bases. For the CDR3, the DNA is TGTGCCAGCAGCCAAGGGGGGCGGAACACCGGGGAGCTGTTTTTT. It is translated as CASSQGGRNTGELFF.

About this clone: The junction departs from germline at one end; a sequencing error may be responsible. V is TRBV12-5 and J is TRBJ1-1; tentative D call: TRBD1 (5 bases). Germline CDR1 reads LGHNT; CDR2 reads FRNRAP. This CDR3 has 17 residues. The CDR3 protein is CASGLGLVAGLKTEAFF. The CDR3 nucleotides are TGTGCTAGTGGTTTGGGTCTGGTTGCAGGGTTGAAAACTGAAGCTTTCTTT.

This chain links TRBV18 with TRBJ1-2; 12 nucleotides align to TRBD1. CDR3 size: 12 residues. Germline CDR1 KGHSH, CDR2 LQKENI. The J segment lost 14 bases and the V segment lost 4 bases, leaving 5 bases of the junction unmatched. CDR3 residues: CASSRPGQGATF. In nucleotides, the CDR3 is TGTGCCAGCTCACGACCGGGACAGGGGGCAACCTTC. The complete variable domain, with remaining parts taken from reference TRBV18 and TRBJ1-2, reads NAGVMQNPRHLVRRRGQEARLRCSPMKGHSHVYWYRQLPEEGLKFMVYLQKENIIDESGMPKERFSAEFPKEGPSILRIQQVVRGDSAAYFCASSRPGQGATFGSGTRLTVV.

The V and J genes are TRBV12-3 or TRBV12-4 and TRBJ1-5, with unresolved D. The CDR3 is 13 amino acids. V was cut by 2 bases and J by 5 bases, with 7 bases left in between. The CDR3 nucleotides are TGTGCCAGCAGTTTATCTGCGTATCAGCCCCAGCATTTT. It yields the protein CASSLSAYQPQHF.

The rearrangement links TRBV5-1 to TRBJ2-7; TRBD1 might be the D (6 bases). CDR3 length: 15 residues. Trimming removed 4 bases from V and 1 base from J, with 15 bases in between. Germline lookup yields CDR1 SGHRS and CDR2 YFSETQ. CDR3 loop: CASSPGWGPSYEQYF. The CDR3 nucleotides read TGCGCCAGCAGCCCCGGGTGGGGGCCTTCCTACGAGCAGTACTTC.

The rearrangement uses TRBV10-2 and TRBJ1-2, with 8 bases matching TRBD1. Germline trimming cut 7 bases from V and 8 bases from J; bases unmatched to any gene: 12. This CDR3 has 14 residues. The germline V gene has CDR1 WSHSY and CDR2 SAAADI. The CDR3 region has the DNA TGCGCCAGCACCCCCGGGACAGGCCAAGGAGGCTACACCTTC. Its translation is CASTPGTGQGGYTF.

The chain is built from TRBV28 and TRBJ2-7, with D perhaps given as TRBD1 or TRBD2 (5 bases each). Trimming cost V 5 bases and J 7 bases, with 36 bases left between them. The CDR3 is made up of 20 amino acids. Germline V gives CDR1 MDHEN, CDR2 SYDVKM. In nucleotides, the CDR3 is TGTGCCAGCAGTCCCCCTCGGGTAGGGGTCGATTCGGGACGGCGGTCGGAGCAGTACTTC. Translation gives CASSPPRVGVDSGRRSEQYF.

The genes are TRBV7-6 and TRBJ2-1; perhaps TRBD2 as D (5 bases). From germline, CDR1 is SGHVS and CDR2 FNYEAQ. The V gene lost 4 bases and the J gene lost 7 bases, with 26 bases spanning the gap. The CDR3 loop spans 18 amino acids. The CDR3 bases are TGTGCCAGCAGCTCATCCCGCCTGACTACCGCTATTAGGAATGAGCAGTTCTTC. This encodes CASSSSRLTTAIRNEQFF.

The rearrangement links TRBV30 to TRBJ1-5; D unresolved. The V end was cut by 5 bases, the J end by 2 bases, with 10 bases between. CDR1 and CDR2 (germline): GTSNPN, SVGIG (reference sequence). This CDR3 spans 13 amino acids. CDR3 residues: CAWAEDGNQPQHF. The CDR3 bases are TGTGCCTGGGCTGAAGATGGCAATCAGCCCCAGCATTTT.